Listed below are T cell receptor beta chains from one sample, sequenced in a study of cytomegalovirus exposure and HLA in healthy donors. This table comes from immunoSEQ multiplex PCR, and its TCRdb copy is limited to in-frame clones, with some not included. This repertoire shows 130,000 or so clones, 70% to 85% found once; its top ten account for about 3%. Sequencing was carried out using PBMCs. These receptors were collected from a woman younger than 30 in good health and CMV-seropositive. Both conserved end residues are part of each CDR3. Fields, in order: D gene, clone size, J gene, V gene, CDR3 protein, CDR3 DNA. The D gene is left open where the match is weak. The size of a clone is reported for some rows only, either as once, few or many, or as a class for expanded clones.

TRBD2 | few | TRBJ2-2 | TRBV6-4 | CASSSGGATGELFF | TGTGCCAGCAGTAGCGGGGGGGCCACCGGGGAGCTGTTTTTT
. | . | TRBJ1-5 | TRBV6-6 | CASSYESYSNQPQHF | TGTGCCAGCAGTTACGAGAGTTATAGCAATCAGCCCCAGCATTTT
. | . | TRBJ2-7 | TRBV20-1 | CSASPGFEQYF | TGCAGTGCTAGTCCAGGGTTTGAGCAGTACTTC
. | . | TRBJ2-2 | TRBV5-1 | CASSQSQGGNTGELFF | TGCGCCAGCAGCCAGTCTCAGGGGGGGAACACCGGGGAGCTGTTTTTT
. | . | TRBJ2-2 | TRBV27 | CASSPGVFNTGELFF | TGTGCCAGCAGCCCAGGGGTGTTCAACACCGGGGAGCTGTTTTTT
TRBD1 | . | TRBJ1-2 | TRBV4-1 | CASSQAATGFGYTF | TGCGCCAGCAGCCAAGCCGCGACAGGGTTCGGCTACACCTTC
TRBD1 | . | TRBJ1-1 | TRBV6-1 | CASSERTGVKNTEAFF | TGTGCCAGCAGTGAAAGGACAGGAGTCAAAAACACTGAAGCTTTCTTT
. | . | TRBJ1-1 | TRBV25-1 | CASSTTGTPNTEAFF | TGTGCCAGCAGTACAACCGGGACACCGAACACTGAAGCTTTCTTT
. | . | TRBJ1-2 | TRBV30 | CAWSPKGVGYTF | TGTGCCTGGAGTCCGAAGGGGGTCGGCTACACCTTC
. | . | TRBJ1-1 | TRBV10-2 | CASRDGDNTEAFF | TGCGCCAGCAGGGACGGGGATAACACTGAAGCTTTCTTT
. | . | TRBJ2-1 | TRBV15 | CATSVDRSSYNEQFF | TGTGCCACCAGCGTAGACAGGAGCTCCTACAATGAGCAGTTCTTC
. | . | TRBJ2-7 | TRBV11-3 | CASSFEAHEQYF | TGTGCCAGCAGCTTTGAAGCCCACGAGCAGTACTTC
TRBD1 | few | TRBJ1-2 | TRBV28 | CASSPQTGVLGGYTF | TGTGCCAGCAGTCCCCAGACAGGGGTTCTGGGTGGCTACACCTTC
. | . | TRBJ1-3 | TRBV9 | CASSVGAGYTIYF | TGTGCCAGCAGCGTAGGGGCAGGTTACACCATATATTTT
TRBD2 | . | TRBJ2-5 | TRBV2 | CASSLSGTSGAETQYF | TGTGCCAGCAGTTTATCCGGGACTAGCGGGGCCGAGACCCAGTACTTC
. | . | TRBJ1-2 | TRBV6-6 | CASIDSDYGYTF | TGTGCCAGCATTGACAGCGACTATGGCTACACCTTC
. | . | TRBJ2-3 | TRBV29-1 | CSDLTGAGDTQYF | TGCAGCGACTTGACAGGCGCGGGAGATACGCAGTATTTT
TRBD1 | . | TRBJ1-1 | TRBV5-8 | CASSTGQGMNTEAFF | TGTGCCAGCAGCACGGGACAGGGGATGAACACTGAAGCTTTCTTT
. | . | TRBJ2-7 | TRBV11-2 | CASSPGAEGRYYEQYF | TGTGCCAGCAGCCCTGGGGCGGAGGGGCGTTACTACGAGCAGTACTTC
. | . | TRBJ2-2 | TRBV15 | CATSRAGDTGELFF | TGTGCCACCAGCAGAGCGGGGGACACCGGGGAGCTGTTTTTT
. | few | TRBJ2-7 | TRBV9 | CASSPPAGYEQYF | TGTGCCAGCAGCCCCCCCGCGGGCTACGAGCAGTACTTC
TRBD1 | . | TRBJ2-2 | TRBV27 | CASSLGKGAITGELFF | TGTGCCAGCAGTTTAGGGAAGGGGGCGATCACCGGGGAGCTGTTTTTT
. | . | TRBJ2-3 | TRBV29-1 | CSVEPGDTQYF | TGCAGCGTTGAACCGGGAGATACGCAGTATTTT
. | . | TRBJ1-1 | TRBV7-9 | CASSPQGTSLNTEAFF | TGTGCCAGCAGTCCTCAGGGGACCAGCCTGAACACTGAAGCTTTCTTT
. | . | TRBJ2-1 | TRBV5-1 | CASSLAAGASYNEQFF | TGCGCCAGCAGCTTGGCCGCGGGGGCCTCCTACAATGAGCAGTTCTTC
TRBD1 | . | TRBJ1-2 | TRBV7-9 | CSSSSAHGGGQGFGYTF | TGTTCCAGCAGCTCCGCCCACGGCGGGGGACAGGGGTTCGGCTACACCTTC
. | . | TRBJ1-2 | TRBV28 | CASRKSDYGYTF | TGTGCCAGCAGGAAATCGGACTATGGCTACACCTTC
. | . | TRBJ2-1 | TRBV30 | CAWSDFRGRSYNEQFF | TGTGCCTGGAGTGATTTCAGGGGAAGGTCCTACAATGAGCAGTTCTTC
TRBD1 | . | TRBJ1-2 | TRBV29-1 | CSVERPGQLYGYTF | TGCAGCGTTGAACGCCCGGGACAGCTCTATGGCTACACCTTC
TRBD2 | once | TRBJ2-5 | TRBV9 | CASSPTSGGPSETQYF | TGTGCCAGCAGCCCAACTAGCGGGGGTCCATCAGAGACCCAGTACTTC
. | . | TRBJ2-1 | TRBV5-1 | CASSIRNEQFF | TGCGCCAGCAGCATTAGAAATGAGCAGTTCTTC
. | . | TRBJ2-5 | TRBV18 | CASSPQGETQYF | TGTGCCAGCTCACCCCAGGGGGAGACCCAGTACTTC
TRBD2 | . | TRBJ2-5 | TRBV5-1 | CASSPGGPGTSPRETQYF | TGCGCCAGCAGCCCAGGAGGACCCGGGACTAGCCCCCGGGAGACCCAGTACTTC
. | . | TRBJ2-2 | TRBV13 | CASSLVFGSGELFF | TGTGCCAGCAGCTTGGTATTCGGGTCCGGGGAGCTGTTTTTT
. | . | TRBJ2-3 | TRBV7-3 | CASKAGTSTDTQYF | TGTGCCAGCAAAGCTGGGACTAGCACAGATACGCAGTATTTT
. | . | TRBJ1-2 | TRBV7-9 | CASRGTSYGYTF | TGTGCCAGTAGGGGTACATCCTATGGCTACACCTTC
. | few | TRBJ2-7 | TRBV18 | CASSPMQAALYEQYF | TGTGCCAGCTCACCAATGCAGGCTGCCCTCTACGAGCAGTACTTC
TRBD1 | . | TRBJ2-1 | TRBV12-5 | CASGRGTGIYEQFF | TGTGCTAGTGGTCGGGGGACAGGGATATATGAGCAGTTCTTC
. | once | TRBJ2-5 | TRBV19 | CASSTPPRGMSLQETQYF | TGTGCCAGTAGTACTCCCCCCCGGGGTATGAGTCTTCAAGAGACCCAGTACTTC
. | . | TRBJ2-6 | TRBV7-3 | CASSISGAGANVLTF | TGTGCCAGCAGCATATCAGGGGCCGGGGCCAACGTCCTGACTTTC
. | . | TRBJ1-5 | TRBV29-1 | CSVASGDYQPQHF | TGCAGCGTGGCCTCCGGGGACTATCAGCCCCAGCATTTT
TRBD1 | . | TRBJ2-7 | TRBV7-6 | CASSMTGPYEQYF | TGTGCCAGCAGCATGACAGGGCCCTACGAGCAGTACTTC
TRBD2 | few | TRBJ2-1 | TRBV4-2 | CASSQTSGGYNEQFF | TGTGCCAGCAGCCAAACTAGCGGGGGATACAATGAGCAGTTCTTC
. | . | TRBJ1-2 | TRBV9 | CASSVGGGGGYGYTF | TGTGCCAGCAGCGTAGGGGGGGGTGGGGGCTATGGCTACACCTTC
TRBD1 | . | TRBJ2-7 | TRBV7-9 | CASSLGDRDLDEQYF | TGTGCCAGCAGCTTAGGGGACAGGGACTTGGACGAGCAGTACTTC
. | . | TRBJ2-2 | TRBV10-2 | CASSAGAGELFF | TGCGCCAGCAGTGCAGGGGCCGGGGAGCTGTTTTTT
. | . | TRBJ2-7 | TRBV6-6 | CASSYPLYEQYF | TGTGCCAGCAGTTACCCCTTGTACGAGCAGTACTTC
. | . | TRBJ1-1 | TRBV27 | CASSSSPSFAGSTEAFF | TGTGCCAGCAGTTCATCCCCATCCTTCGCAGGGTCTACTGAAGCTTTCTTT
. | . | TRBJ1-4 | TRBV27 | CASAMDRKPKTTNEKLFF | TGTGCCAGCGCCATGGACAGAAAACCCAAGACAACTAATGAAAAACTGTTTTTT
. | once | TRBJ2-1 | TRBV6-1 | CASSGGESGEQFF | TGTGCCAGCAGTGGAGGCGAGTCTGGTGAGCAGTTCTTC
. | . | TRBJ1-1 | TRBV30 | CAWSGWEEAFF | TGTGCCTGGAGTGGATGGGAGGAAGCTTTCTTT
TRBD1 | . | TRBJ2-3 | TRBV7-2 | CASSIGTGGTDTQYF | TGTGCCAGCAGCATCGGGACAGGGGGCACAGATACGCAGTATTTT
TRBD1 | . | TRBJ1-6 | TRBV19 | CASNFGQANSPLHF | TGTGCCAGTAACTTTGGACAGGCTAATTCACCCCTCCACTTT
TRBD2 | . | TRBJ2-7 | TRBV7-9 | CASSHGSGLPSYEQYF | TGTGCCAGCAGCCACGGATCGGGACTACCATCATACGAGCAGTACTTC
TRBD2 | . | TRBJ2-7 | TRBV6-5 | CASSSGGFYEQYF | TGTGCCAGCAGCAGCGGGGGTTTCTACGAGCAGTACTTC
TRBD1 | few | TRBJ2-5 | TRBV7-9 | CASSLEGQGTETQYF | TGTGCCAGCAGCTTAGAGGGACAGGGGACAGAGACCCAGTACTTC
. | . | TRBJ2-5 | TRBV6-5 | CASSTLGGLQETQYF | TGTGCCAGCAGTACCCTCGGTGGGCTTCAAGAGACCCAGTACTTC
. | . | TRBJ2-4 | TRBV14 | CASSQGGSNIQYF | TGTGCCAGCAGCCAAGGAGGATCGAACATTCAGTACTTC
. | . | TRBJ2-7 | TRBV25-1 | CASSHSGNEQYF | TGTGCCAGCAGCCACTCAGGGAACGAGCAGTACTTC
TRBD2 | . | TRBJ2-7 | TRBV6-5 | CASSSGSGGEQYF | TGTGCCAGCAGTTCTGGGAGCGGGGGCGAGCAGTACTTC